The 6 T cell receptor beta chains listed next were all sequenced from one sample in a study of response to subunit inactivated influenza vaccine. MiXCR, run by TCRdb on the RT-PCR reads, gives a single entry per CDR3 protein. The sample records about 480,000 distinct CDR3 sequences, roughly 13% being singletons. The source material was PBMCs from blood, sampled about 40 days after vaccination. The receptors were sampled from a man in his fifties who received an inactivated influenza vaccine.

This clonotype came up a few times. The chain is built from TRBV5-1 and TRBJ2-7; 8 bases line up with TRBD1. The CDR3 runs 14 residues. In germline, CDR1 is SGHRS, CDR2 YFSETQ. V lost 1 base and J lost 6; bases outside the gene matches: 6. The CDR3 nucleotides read TGCGCCAGCAGCTTGTCCGAGACAGGGGTCGAGCAGTACTTC. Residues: CASSLSETGVEQYF.

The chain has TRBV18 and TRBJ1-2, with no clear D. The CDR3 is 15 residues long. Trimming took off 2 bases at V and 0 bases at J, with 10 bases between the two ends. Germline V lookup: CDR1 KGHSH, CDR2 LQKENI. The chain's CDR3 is CASSPIESANYGYTF. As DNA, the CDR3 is TGTGCCAGCTCACCAATCGAATCAGCTAACTATGGCTACACCTTC.

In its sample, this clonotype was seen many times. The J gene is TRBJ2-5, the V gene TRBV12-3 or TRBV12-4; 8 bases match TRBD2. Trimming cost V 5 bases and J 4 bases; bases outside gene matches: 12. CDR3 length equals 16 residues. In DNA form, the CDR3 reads TGTGCCAGCAGTCTAGGGATTAGCGGGACTCCAGAGACCCAGTACTTC. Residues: CASSLGISGTPETQYF.

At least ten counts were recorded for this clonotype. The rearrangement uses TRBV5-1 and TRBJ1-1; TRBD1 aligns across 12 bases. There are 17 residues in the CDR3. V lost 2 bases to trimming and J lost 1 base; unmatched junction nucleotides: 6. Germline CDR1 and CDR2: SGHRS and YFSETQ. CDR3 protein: CASSLGTGGAGNTEAFF. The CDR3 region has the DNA TGCGCCAGCAGCTTAGGGACAGGGGGCGCCGGGAACACTGAAGCTTTCTTT.

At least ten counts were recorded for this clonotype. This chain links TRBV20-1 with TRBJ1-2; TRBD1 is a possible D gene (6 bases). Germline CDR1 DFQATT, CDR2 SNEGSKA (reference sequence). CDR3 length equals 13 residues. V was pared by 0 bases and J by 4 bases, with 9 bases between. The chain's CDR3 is CSAREGTPYGYTF. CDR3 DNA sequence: TGCAGTGCTAGAGAGGGGACACCCTATGGCTACACCTTC.

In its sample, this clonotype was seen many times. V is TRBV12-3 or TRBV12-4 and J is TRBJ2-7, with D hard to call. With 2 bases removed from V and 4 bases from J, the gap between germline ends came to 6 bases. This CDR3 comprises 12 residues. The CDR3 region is CASSLRAYEQYF. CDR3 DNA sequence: TGTGCCAGCAGTTTAAGGGCGTACGAGCAGTACTTC.